This entry describes one T cell receptor beta chain. Its recognized antigen is unknown. Base qualities were left out, and no much larger clone turns up one base away. This record belongs to a study of blood T cell repertoires in COVID-19 (dated by TCRdb to the early 2020s). In terms of the full investigation: Samples from collaborators originated in the United States, Italy and Spain and spanned both the acute and convalescent phases of COVID-19. The material from the prospective study consisted of cDNA or gDNA derived from T cells, B-cell-depleted T cells, or PBMCs. Subjects who had been exposed to COVID-19, were actively infected with it, or had recovered from it provided the deeply sampled blood TCRbeta repertoires that made up the dataset. The repertoires were released in a freely available public database intended as a resource for research on the immune response to SARS-CoV-2. Samples were obtained from the ongoing ImmuneRACE study (first 160 participants) and from 1,254 subjects provided by 6 global collaborators. The sample metadata nearly always contained a de-identified subject ID, COVID-19 status, age in years and sex. Where HLA class I and class II types were available, the types were taken from metadata supplied by the sample provider, not from assay-based typing.

What the study reported, not specific to this receptor: The quantity of clinical and demographic metadata differed by source and by participant and was supplied without curation.

TCRbeta CDR3 regions were amplified from genomic DNA by means of the immunoSEQ Assay, a bias-controlled multiplex PCR. The study's own analysis went as follows. Nucleated cell counts per sample were estimated from amplification of reference gene primers within the assay. Sequence reads were collapsed and filtered to measure the absolute abundance of every unique TCRbeta CDR3 rearrangement. For each sample, productive Simpson clonality was calculated as the square root of Simpson's diversity index over productive rearrangements. The clones in this table, taken by TCRdb from immuneACCESS, are in-frame only. Not every clone is retained; where verified, under half of the shortfall comes from an unresolved V gene, and the cause of the rest is unknown. The D gene and trimming were derived from the DNA, and the V and J assignments and clone size from that table. The sample data list some 45,000 clones, and about 90% of these were observed just once. The ten largest account for approximately 8.3% of the sample.

Collaborating institutions collected whole blood in K2EDTA tubes following their own protocols. For TCRbeta analysis, collaborators shipped samples in one of three forms: frozen whole blood, isolated PBMCs, or DNA extracted from either of those sample types. V lost 5 bases and J lost 4 bases; the stretch between them is 8 bases long. The CDR3, cysteine through phenylalanine, is 12 amino acids long. Only the CDR3 region is kept as DNA, spanning 36 bases read in frame from base 1. CDR1 is given as MDHEN and CDR2 as SYDVKM, both from the germline V gene. The receptor was derived from a man aged 50 or older with active COVID-19. The chain is made from TRBV28 and TRBJ1-2; no D gene can be assigned with confidence. The sequencing input was peripheral blood. The DNA sequence is as follows: TGTGCCAGCAGTGCGGCGGGCTATGGCTACACCTTC. It specifies CASSAAGYGYTF.